One and the same sample provided the 18 T cell receptor beta chains below, sequenced in a study of CD8 T cells in ankylosing spondylitis. MiXCR, applied by TCRdb to the 5' RACE reads, yields one record per CDR3 protein. This table has about 64,000 distinct CDR3 sequences, approximately 5.7% appearing once. Sequencing input: synovial fluid, either unsorted or a sorted T cell fraction (not recorded which). The source of these receptors is a male donor with ankylosing spondylitis.

This clonotype has a handful of counts. This rearrangement joins TRBV19 to TRBJ1-5; D gene unclear. Germline CDR1 is LNHDA and CDR2 is SQIVND (reference sequence). The CDR3 contains 12 residues. Trimming removed 5 bases at V and 5 bases at J, with 7 bases between. CDR3 residues: CASSLLDQPQHF. In DNA, the CDR3 is TGTGCCAGTAGTCTCCTGGATCAGCCCCAGCATTTT.

Ten or more counts support this clonotype. The rearrangement links TRBV12-3 or TRBV12-4 to TRBJ2-3, with TRBD2 identical over 7 bases. Germline trimming cut 6 bases from V and 4 bases from J; bases unmatched to any gene: 10. There are 15 residues in the CDR3. DNA for the CDR3: TGTGCCAGCAGGAGTGGCGGGAGAAGTGCAGATACGCAGTATTTT. Translated, it gives CASRSGGRSADTQYF.

The sample holds a few counts of this clonotype. The V gene is TRBV28, the J gene TRBJ1-1; no clear D. The ends were cut back, 2 bases at V and 2 bases at J, with 9 bases in the middle. This CDR3 comprises 14 residues. Germline V gene sequence: CDR1 MDHEN, CDR2 SYDVKM. The CDR3 protein is CASSLQVINTEAFF. CDR3 coding DNA: TGTGCCAGCAGTTTACAGGTTATTAACACTGAAGCTTTCTTT.

The V gene is TRBV4-2, the J gene TRBJ2-7, with 9 bases identical to TRBD2. The V segment lost 6 bases and the J segment 0 bases; nucleotides outside the gene matches: 6. The CDR3 is 15 residues long. Germline lookup yields CDR1 LGHNA and CDR2 YNFKEQ. CDR3 amino acids: CASRLSGSFSYEQYF. The CDR3 bases are TGTGCCAGCAGGCTTAGCGGGAGTTTCTCCTACGAGCAGTACTTC.

This sequence joins TRBV5-1 and TRBJ2-7; TRBD1 might be the D (6 bases). CDR3 length equals 14 residues. Germline V gene lookup returns CDR1 SGHRS and CDR2 YFSETQ. V shed 2 bases and J shed 0 bases, with 9 bases lying between them. For the CDR3, the DNA is TGCGCCAGCAGCTTCCAGGGGAGCTCCTACGAGCAGTACTTC. Amino acid sequence: CASSFQGSSYEQYF.

The genes are TRBV7-9 and TRBJ2-7; 12 bases agree with TRBD1. The CDR3 is 15 amino acids. V was clipped by 6 bases and J by 6 bases; unmatched bases: 9. Germline lookup yields CDR1 SEHNR and CDR2 FQNEAQ (reference sequence). CDR3 amino acids: CASSRSGTGGGEQYF. CDR3 nucleotides: TGTGCCAGCAGTCGATCCGGGACAGGGGGCGGCGAGCAGTACTTC.

This clonotype was seen only a few times. The chain links TRBV27 to TRBJ2-3; D perhaps matches TRBD1 (5 bases). This CDR3 is built from 14 residues. Germline V gene data show CDR1 as MNHEY and CDR2 as SMNVEV (reference sequence). The ends were cut back, 7 bases at V and 2 bases at J, with 13 bases in the middle. CDR3 DNA sequence: TGTGCCAGCAACCCTCAGGGTCTCACAGATACGCAGTATTTT. Translation: CASNPQGLTDTQYF.

This clonotype has at least ten counts. The rearrangement uses TRBV5-1 and TRBJ2-5, with a weak D call TRBD1 (6 bases). CDR3 length: 14 amino acids. Germline assignment: CDR1 SGHRS and CDR2 YFSETQ. V lost 0 bases, J lost 5 bases, and 11 bases lay in between. The CDR3 loop reads CASSLEQGMETQYF. Written as DNA, the CDR3 is TGCGCCAGCAGCTTGGAACAGGGAATGGAGACCCAGTACTTC.

This clonotype turned up a few times. The rearrangement joins TRBV5-1 to TRBJ1-4, with a weak D call TRBD1 (5 bases). V lost 4 bases and J 6 bases, leaving 13 bases between the germline ends. This CDR3 is 14 amino acids long. Germline CDR1 is SGHRS and CDR2 is YFSETQ. The DNA for the CDR3 is TGCGCCAGCAGCCGGTCGGGAGGGGATGAAAAACTGTTTTTT. Its translation is CASSRSGGDEKLFF. The full variable domain, in which reference TRBV5-1 and TRBJ1-4 provide the parts outside the CDR3, is KAGVTQTPRYLIKTRGQQVTLSCSPISGHRSVSWYQQTPGQGLQFLFEYFSETQRNKGNFPGRFSGRQFSNSRSEMNVSTLELGDSALYLCASSRSGGDEKLFFGSGTQLSVL.

This clonotype was detected only a few times. The V call is TRBV7-2, the J call TRBJ2-2; 15 bases match TRBD2. The germline gives CDR1 SGHTA, CDR2 FQGNSA. V lost 4 bases to trimming and J lost 8 bases; unmatched junction nucleotides: 8. The CDR3 runs 17 residues. In DNA form, the CDR3 reads TGTGCCAGCAGCTCCACCCGGACTAGCGGGAGGGTAGGGGAGCTGTTTTTT. Protein product: CASSSTRTSGRVGELFF.

This clonotype was seen repeatedly, ten times or more. V gene TRBV6-5 combines with J gene TRBJ2-1; D is perhaps TRBD2 (5 bases). The CDR3 length is 12 residues. CDR1 MNHEY and CDR2 SVGAGI come from the germline V gene. Between the trimmed V and J ends, which lost 6 bases and 5 bases, there was a span of 8 bases. Here the CDR3 DNA reads TGTGCCAGCAGAAAGCGGAACAATGAGCAGTTCTTC. Protein product: CASRKRNNEQFF.

This clonotype was observed many times. V is TRBV28 and J is TRBJ2-4, with no clear D. The CDR3 length is 13 residues. V was cut by 8 bases and J by 8 bases, with 16 bases left in between. Germline V gene data show CDR1 as MDHEN and CDR2 as SYDVKM. CDR3 residues: CASGRPSRYIQYF. The CDR3 DNA sequence: TGTGCCAGCGGCAGGCCATCGAGGTACATTCAGTACTTC.

This clonotype turned up a few times. The chain links TRBV4-3 to TRBJ1-3; TRBD1 might be the D (6 bases). The V and J ends lost 1 base and 2 bases respectively, with 9 bases between them. Germline CDR1 is LGHNA and CDR2 is YSLEER. The CDR3 extends over 15 amino acids. The CDR3 loop reads CASSQGGGPGNTIYF. In DNA, the CDR3 is TGCGCCAGCAGCCAAGGGGGGGGGCCTGGAAACACCATATATTTT.

This clonotype has only a few counts. This chain uses TRBV6-2 or TRBV6-3 with TRBJ2-7; no firm D call. The CDR3 has 14 residues. The V end lost 0 bases, the J end lost 2 bases, and 8 bases lay between the germline ends. From germline, CDR1 is MNHEY and CDR2 SVGEGT. The CDR3 reads CASSYSNGPYEQYF. The CDR3 DNA reads as TGTGCCAGCAGTTACTCGAACGGGCCCTACGAGCAGTACTTC.

The chain couples TRBV7-3 to TRBJ2-1, with 10 bases that match TRBD1. J lost 6 bases, V lost 4 bases, and 9 bases had no gene match. The CDR3 has 16 amino acids. Germline loops: CDR1 SGHTA, CDR2 FQGTGA. The CDR3 spells CASSSKARTGGNEQFF. CDR3 DNA sequence: TGTGCCAGCAGCTCAAAAGCCCGGACAGGGGGCAATGAGCAGTTCTTC.

This clonotype was seen at least ten times. The rearrangement joins TRBV9 to TRBJ2-1; D is perhaps TRBD2 (6 bases). From germline, CDR1 is SGDLS and CDR2 YYNGEE. This CDR3 has 18 residues. V gave up 0 bases and J gave up 0 bases, with 16 bases separating them. The chain's CDR3 is CASSVVGRRGDSYNEQFF. The CDR3 nucleotides are TGTGCCAGCAGCGTAGTGGGGCGGCGGGGCGACTCCTACAATGAGCAGTTCTTC.

This clonotype occurred many times. The chain uses TRBV20-1 and TRBJ2-3; possibly TRBD2 for D (6 bases). Germline CDR1 and CDR2: DFQATT and SNEGSKA (reference sequence). This CDR3 has 16 amino acids. Trimming shortened V by 0 bases and J by 4 bases, and 17 bases separated the two germline ends. The CDR3 sequence is CSARDIGGGWADTQYF. CDR3 nucleotides: TGCAGTGCTAGAGATATTGGGGGAGGCTGGGCAGATACGCAGTATTTT.

This clonotype is medium-sized within its sample. The rearrangement uses TRBV6-1 and TRBJ2-2, with TRBD1 matching 7 bases. From germline, CDR1 is MNHNS and CDR2 SASEGT. With V trimmed by 7 bases and J by 6 bases, 8 bases remained unmatched. The CDR3 has 14 residues. The CDR3 loop reads CASMKDRAPGELFF. DNA of the CDR3: TGTGCCAGCATGAAAGACAGGGCTCCCGGGGAGCTGTTTTTT.